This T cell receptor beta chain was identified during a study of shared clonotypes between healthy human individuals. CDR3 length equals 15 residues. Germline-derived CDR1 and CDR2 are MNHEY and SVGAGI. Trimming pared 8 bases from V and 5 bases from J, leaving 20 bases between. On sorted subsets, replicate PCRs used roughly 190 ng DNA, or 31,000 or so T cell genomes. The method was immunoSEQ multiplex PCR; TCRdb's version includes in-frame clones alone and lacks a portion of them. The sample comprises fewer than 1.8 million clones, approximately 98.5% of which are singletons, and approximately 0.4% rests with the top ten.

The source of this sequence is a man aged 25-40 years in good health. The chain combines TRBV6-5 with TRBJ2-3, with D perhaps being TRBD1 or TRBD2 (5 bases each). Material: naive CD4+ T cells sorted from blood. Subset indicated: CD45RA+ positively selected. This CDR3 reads CASQRNGGSIDTQYF. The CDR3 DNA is TGTGCCAGCCAAAGGAATGGGGGATCTATAGATACGCAGTATTTT.